The entry that follows covers one T cell receptor (beta chain) sequence. Its matching antigen is unknown. Trimming removed 2 bases at V and 0 bases at J, with 11 bases between. This CDR3 is built from 16 residues. Germline CDR1 and CDR2: SGHRS and YFSETQ. The sample comes from a study of immune evolution from preneoplasia to lung adenocarcinoma. Study-level results: KRAS-mutant nodules had the highest T cell clonality.

Here immunoSEQ multiplex PCR was the method, and the copy in TCRdb shows in-frame clones only, minus some. The sample consists of just over 4,000 clones, 86% of them appearing once. Sequenced sample: FFPE minimally invasive lung adenocarcinoma tissue. The J gene is TRBJ2-2, the V gene TRBV5-1; D call uncertain. This receptor was taken from a donor aged 70 or older with lung adenocarcinoma. The CDR3 here is CASSLSVGSNTGELFF. CDR3 bases: TGCGCCAGCAGCTTATCTGTGGGCTCGAACACCGGGGAGCTGTTTTTT.